Presented here are 2 T cell receptor beta chains from one specimen sequenced in a study of CD8+CD57+ T cells in acquired aplastic anemia. Both TCR beta VDJ combination and CDR3 sequence profiling were carried out. Genomic DNA was the template for this profiling. One entry per CDR3 protein results from TCRdb running MiXCR on the reads. The sample lists tens of thousands of distinct CDR3 sequences; around 44% were seen once. The sequenced material came from sorted CD4+, CD8+, or CD8+CD57+ T cells (not recorded which) from PBMCs. Source of these receptors: a human donor in good health, serving as a control.

This clonotype was found many times. The V call is TRBV29-1, the J call TRBJ1-3; the D is unclear. V was trimmed by 3 bases and J by 2 bases, leaving 11 bases between them. The CDR3 runs 14 residues. Germline V gene data show CDR1 as SQVTM and CDR2 as ANQGSEA. This chain's CDR3 is CSVEAFPTGNTIYF. CDR3 sequence (DNA): TGCAGCGTTGAGGCGTTTCCCACTGGAAACACCATATATTTT.

The chain couples TRBV24-1 to TRBJ2-3; D tentatively fits TRBD1 or TRBD2 (5 bases each). V was clipped by 4 bases and J by 4 bases, with 20 bases between them. The germline V gene encodes CDR1 KGHDR and CDR2 SFDVKD. The CDR3 is 17 amino acids. The CDR3 DNA sequence: TGTGCCACCAGTGACCCCGGCGTCGAGGGGCAGGCAGATACGCAGTATTTT. Translating it yields CATSDPGVEGQADTQYF.